This T cell receptor (beta chain) was identified during a study of blood T cell repertoires in COVID-19. Study context: From T cells, B-cell-depleted T cells, or PBMCs came the material, which was cDNA or gDNA.

The CDR3 runs to 15 residues. V lost 3 bases to trimming and J lost 0 bases, with 14 bases between them. CDR1 is SQVTM and CDR2 is ANQGSEA in the germline V gene. In the study's own analysis: Researchers report that nucleated cell counts were estimated from reference gene primer amplification. TCRdb keeps only in-frame clones here, not all; method: immunoSEQ multiplex PCR. V, J and clone size were drawn from that table, and D and trimming were deduced from the DNA. In the table there are around 69,000 clones, 86% of which are singletons. V is TRBV29-1 and J is TRBJ1-1; D perhaps matches TRBD1 (5 bases). The sequencing input was peripheral blood. The sequence was obtained from a man aged 45 to 65 with active COVID-19. In DNA form, the CDR3 reads TGCAGCGTTGAGTATTCAGGGTACATGAACACTGAAGCTTTCTTT. Translating it yields CSVEYSGYMNTEAFF. Together with reference TRBV29-1 and TRBJ1-1, the CDR3 gives the full variable domain: SAVISQKPSRDICQRGTSLTIQCQVDSQVTMMFWYRQQPGQSLTLIATANQGSEATYESGFVIDKFPISRPNLTFSTLTVSNMSPEDSSIYLCSVEYSGYMNTEAFFGQGTRLTVV.